Reported below is one T cell receptor (beta chain). This CDR3 is 13 amino acids long. Germline lookup yields CDR1 MDHEN and CDR2 SYDVKM. The V end was cut by 6 bases, the J end by 9 bases, with 16 bases between. The source of the sample is a study of cytomegalovirus exposure and HLA in healthy donors. PCR amplification relied on 60 Vbeta primers (plus 13 Jbeta primers). Method: immunoSEQ multiplex PCR; TCRdb's copy keeps in-frame clones and lacks some. This sample has over 90,000 clones, with 81% found just once. The TCR sequence derives from a man aged 40-49 years in good health and CMV-seropositive. The sequencing input was PBMCs. The chain joins TRBV28 to TRBJ2-3; a weak D match, TRBD1 (5 bases). The CDR3 DNA is TGTGCCAGCAGGCCCACAGGCATCGGGACGCAGTATTTT. It yields the protein CASRPTGIGTQYF.